The rows below give T cell receptor beta chains drawn from one sample of a study of T cell repertoires in cytomegalovirus infection. For these TCRs, the target antigens are not known. TCRdb recomputed calls from the reads with MiXCR, one row per CDR3 protein. The sample records 350,000 to 400,000 distinct CDR3 sequences, about 32% being singletons. The source material was cultured PBMCs, sampled from culture after CMV antigen stimulation. The receptors come from a human donor in good health (CMV status not recorded). Some clones in this sample may be carry-over from other donors' samples. CDR3s include the opening cysteine and the closing phenylalanine or tryptophan. D genes are given only for firm matches. The size field is filled for only some rows; it gives once, few, many or a size class.

cdr3_aa	cdr3_nt	j_call	v_call	d_call	clone_size
CASSPSGRGNTEAFF	TGTGCCAGCAGCCCCTCGGGCAGGGGTAACACTGAAGCTTTCTTT	TRBJ1-1	TRBV7-2	.	many
CASSGQGQGNQPQHF	TGTGCCAGTAGTGGCCAAGGACAGGGAAATCAGCCCCAGCATTTT	TRBJ1-5	TRBV19	TRBD1	.
CASSYSTGANIQYF	TGTGCCAGCAGTTACTCGACCGGGGCCAACATTCAGTACTTC	TRBJ2-4	TRBV6-2/TRBV6-3	.	few
CASSFTREQFF	TGTGCCAGCAGTTTTACTCGCGAGCAGTTCTTC	TRBJ2-1	TRBV12-3/TRBV12-4	.	few
CASSPPQTDYNEQFF	TGTGCCAGCTCACCACCCCAGACAGATTACAATGAGCAGTTCTTC	TRBJ2-1	TRBV18	.	few
CASTYRDYRTDTQYF	TGTGCCAGCACTTACCGGGACTACCGCACAGATACGCAGTATTTT	TRBJ2-3	TRBV27	TRBD2	few
CSAEMGNTEAFF	TGCAGCGCAGAAATGGGGAACACTGAAGCTTTCTTT	TRBJ1-1	TRBV29-1	.	.
CASSLAASNTGELFF	TGTGCCAGCAGTTTGGCGGCCTCGAACACCGGGGAGCTGTTTTTT	TRBJ2-2	TRBV6-2/TRBV6-3	.	.
CKSSGNTIYF	TGTAAGAGCTCTGGAAACACCATATATTTT	TRBJ1-3	TRBV19	.	.
CASSPVLAGVPDTQYF	TGTGCCAGCAGCCCAGTATTAGCGGGAGTTCCAGATACGCAGTATTTT	TRBJ2-3	TRBV5-6	TRBD2	.
CASNALPPGELFF	TGTGCCAGTAATGCCCTCCCGCCCGGGGAGCTGTTTTTT	TRBJ2-2	TRBV19	.	.
CASINRVDQPQHF	TGTGCCAGCATTAACAGGGTGGATCAGCCCCAGCATTTT	TRBJ1-5	TRBV6-8	.	few
CASSPQGAGANVLTF	TGTGCCAGCAGTCCCCAGGGGGCTGGGGCCAACGTCCTGACTTTC	TRBJ2-6	TRBV7-2	TRBD1	.
CASIRGLNTEAFF	TGCGCCAGCATCCGGGGGTTGAACACTGAAGCTTTCTTT	TRBJ1-1	TRBV23-1	.	few
CASSYRGVGETQYF	TGTGCCAGCAGCTACAGGGGGGTGGGAGAGACCCAGTACTTC	TRBJ2-5	TRBV7-2	TRBD1	few
CASSIHDRSEAFF	TGTGCCAGTAGTATACATGACAGGTCTGAAGCTTTCTTT	TRBJ1-1	TRBV19	.	few
CASSLPGQTNTEAFF	TGTGCCAGCAGTCTTCCGGGACAGACAAACACTGAAGCTTTCTTT	TRBJ1-1	TRBV28	TRBD1	many
CSARVGLAGVHEQYF	TGCAGTGCTAGAGTGGGCCTAGCGGGAGTCCACGAGCAGTACTTC	TRBJ2-7	TRBV20-1	TRBD2	few
CASSIDREYNYGYTF	TGTGCCAGTAGTATTGATAGGGAGTATAACTATGGCTACACCTTC	TRBJ1-2	TRBV19	.	.